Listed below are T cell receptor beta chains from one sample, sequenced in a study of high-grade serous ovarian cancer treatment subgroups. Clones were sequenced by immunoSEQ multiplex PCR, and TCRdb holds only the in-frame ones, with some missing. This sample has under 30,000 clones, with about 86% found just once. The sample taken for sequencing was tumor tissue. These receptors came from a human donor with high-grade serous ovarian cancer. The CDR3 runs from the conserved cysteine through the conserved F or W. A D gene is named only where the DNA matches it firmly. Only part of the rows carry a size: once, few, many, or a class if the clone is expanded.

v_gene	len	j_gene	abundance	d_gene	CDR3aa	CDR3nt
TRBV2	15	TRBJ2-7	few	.	CASKESYGVGYEQYF	TGTGCCAGCAAAGAATCCTACGGGGTCGGGTACGAGCAGTACTTC
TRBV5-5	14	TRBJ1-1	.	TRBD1	CASSRDSLITEAFF	TGTGCCAGCAGCAGGGACAGCCTGATCACTGAAGCTTTCTTT
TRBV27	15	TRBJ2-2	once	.	CASSFRDLNTGELFF	TGTGCCAGCAGTTTTCGAGATCTGAACACCGGGGAGCTGTTTTTT
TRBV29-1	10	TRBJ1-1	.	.	CSVRDAEAFF	TGCAGCGTCAGGGACGCTGAAGCTTTCTTT
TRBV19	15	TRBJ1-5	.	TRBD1	CASSTTGYSNQPQHF	TGTGCCAGTAGTACGACAGGGTATAGCAATCAGCCCCAGCATTTT
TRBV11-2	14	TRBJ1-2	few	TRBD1	CASSSPPQGEGYTF	TGTGCCAGCAGCTCCCCACCCCAGGGGGAAGGCTACACCTTC
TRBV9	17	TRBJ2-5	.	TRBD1	CASSQGTGITRLETQYF	TGTGCCAGCAGCCAGGGGACAGGGATAACAAGATTGGAGACCCAGTACTTC
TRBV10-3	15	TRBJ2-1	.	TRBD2	CAISESLAGDNEQFF	TGTGCCATCAGTGAGTCCCTAGCGGGAGACAATGAGCAGTTCTTC
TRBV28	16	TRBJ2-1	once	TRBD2	CASSLPIRTSGNEQFF	TGTGCCAGCAGTTTACCTATACGGACTAGCGGGAATGAGCAGTTCTTC
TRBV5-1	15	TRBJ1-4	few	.	CASSFQQGGSEKLFF	TGCGCCAGCAGCTTCCAACAGGGAGGGAGCGAAAAACTGTTTTTT
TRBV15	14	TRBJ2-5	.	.	CATSREDLEETQYF	TGTGCCACCAGCAGAGAGGATCTAGAAGAGACCCAGTACTTC
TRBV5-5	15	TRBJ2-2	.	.	CASSSTGHNTGELFF	TGTGCCAGCAGCTCTACGGGACATAACACCGGGGAGCTGTTTTTT
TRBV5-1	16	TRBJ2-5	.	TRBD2	CASSHSGGSEEETQYF	TGCGCCAGCAGCCACTCGGGAGGGAGCGAGGAAGAGACCCAGTACTTC
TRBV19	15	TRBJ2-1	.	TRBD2	CASSIGLAGTNEQFF	TGTGCCAGTAGTATAGGACTAGCGGGGACCAATGAGCAGTTCTTC
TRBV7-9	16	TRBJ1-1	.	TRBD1	CASSGTGSRRDTEAFF	TGTGCCAGCAGCGGGACAGGGAGTCGTCGGGACACTGAAGCTTTCTTT
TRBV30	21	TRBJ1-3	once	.	CAWSDGGSGLMKESSGNTIYF	TGTGCCTGGAGTGATGGGGGGTCTGGTTTGATGAAGGAGAGCTCTGGAAACACCATATATTTT
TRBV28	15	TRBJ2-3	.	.	CASPFGYSSTYTQYF	TGTGCCAGCCCTTTTGGGTACAGTAGTACTTATACGCAGTATTTT
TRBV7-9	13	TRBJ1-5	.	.	CASSSDGDQPQHF	TGTGCCAGCAGCTCCGACGGTGATCAGCCCCAGCATTTT
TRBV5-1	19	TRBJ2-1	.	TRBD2	CASSLMPGGPQGSLNEQFF	TGCGCCAGCAGCTTGATGCCGGGAGGGCCTCAGGGATCCCTCAATGAGCAGTTCTTC
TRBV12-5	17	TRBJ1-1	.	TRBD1	CASGLVYDRGVNTEAFF	TGTGCTAGTGGTTTGGTATACGACAGGGGCGTCAACACTGAAGCTTTCTTT
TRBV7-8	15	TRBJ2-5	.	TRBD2	CASSLGLAGVGTQYF	TGTGCCAGCAGCTTAGGGCTAGCGGGAGTGGGGACCCAGTACTTC
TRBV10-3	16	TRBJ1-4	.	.	CAISDGLGLGDEKLFF	TGTGCCATCAGTGACGGGTTGGGCCTAGGGGATGAAAAACTGTTTTTT
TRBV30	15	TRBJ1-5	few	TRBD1	CAWSGRGLFNQPQHF	TGTGCCTGGAGCGGAAGGGGGCTATTCAATCAGCCCCAGCATTTT
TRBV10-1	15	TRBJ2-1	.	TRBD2	CASSESSGRHNEQFF	TGCGCCAGCAGTGAGTCGAGCGGGAGACACAATGAGCAGTTCTTC
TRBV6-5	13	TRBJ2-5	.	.	CASSYGGRETQYF	TGTGCCAGCAGTTACGGGGGCAGGGAGACCCAGTACTTC
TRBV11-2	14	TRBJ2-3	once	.	CASSLVTLRDTQYF	TGTGCCAGCAGCTTAGTAACCTTAAGGGATACGCAGTATTTT
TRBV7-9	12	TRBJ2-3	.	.	CASSSVTDTQYF	TGTGCCAGCAGCTCAGTCACCGATACGCAGTATTTT
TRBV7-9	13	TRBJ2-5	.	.	CASSRTRGETQYF	TGTGCCAGCAGCCGCACACGCGGAGAGACCCAGTACTTC
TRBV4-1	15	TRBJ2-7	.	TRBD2	CASSQVLAGEGEQYF	TGCGCCAGCAGCCAAGTACTAGCGGGAGAGGGCGAGCAGTACTTC
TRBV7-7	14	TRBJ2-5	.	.	CASSLARLGETQYF	TGTGCTAGCAGCTTAGCGCGGCTAGGGGAGACCCAGTACTTC
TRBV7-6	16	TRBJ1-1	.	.	CASSTADSHVNTEAFF	TGTGCCAGCAGCACCGCGGACTCACACGTAAACACTGAAGCTTTCTTT
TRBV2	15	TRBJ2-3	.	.	CASTRRPASVDTQYF	TGTGCCAGTACCCGGAGGCCCGCGTCCGTGGATACGCAGTATTTT
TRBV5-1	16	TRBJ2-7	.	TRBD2	CASSLALGLAGLEQYF	TGCGCCAGCAGCTTGGCCCTGGGACTAGCGGGATTGGAGCAGTACTTC
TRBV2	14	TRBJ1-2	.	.	CASSEASGSYGYTF	TGTGCCAGCAGTGAAGCGTCAGGGTCCTATGGCTACACCTTC
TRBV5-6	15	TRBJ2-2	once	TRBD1	CASSYDRGLGGELFF	TGTGCCAGCAGCTATGACAGGGGGCTTGGCGGGGAGCTGTTTTTT
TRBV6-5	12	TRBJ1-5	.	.	CASGFRNQPQHF	TGTGCCAGCGGGTTCAGGAATCAGCCCCAGCATTTT
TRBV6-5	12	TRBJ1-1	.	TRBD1	CAIRTGHTEAFF	TGTGCCATCAGGACAGGGCACACTGAAGCTTTCTTT
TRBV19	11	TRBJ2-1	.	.	CASRGFNEQFF	TGTGCCAGTAGGGGGTTCAATGAGCAGTTCTTC
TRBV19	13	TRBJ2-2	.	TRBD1	CASSGTGSGELFF	TGTGCCAGTAGCGGGACAGGATCCGGGGAGCTGTTTTTT
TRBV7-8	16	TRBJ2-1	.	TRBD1	CASSLRRQGIYNEQFF	TGTGCCAGCAGCTTACGCCGACAGGGCATCTACAATGAGCAGTTCTTC
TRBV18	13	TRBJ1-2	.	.	CASSPSPLYGYTF	TGTGCCAGCTCACCATCACCACTCTATGGCTACACCTTC
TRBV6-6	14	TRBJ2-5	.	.	CASSYSGPPETQYF	TGTGCCAGCAGTTACTCGGGACCGCCAGAGACCCAGTACTTC
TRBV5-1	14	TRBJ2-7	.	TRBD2	CASTLTSGSYEQYF	TGCGCCAGCACCCTGACTAGCGGGAGCTACGAGCAGTACTTC
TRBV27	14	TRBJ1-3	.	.	CASSSRGPRDTIYF	TGTGCCAGCAGTTCCCGGGGCCCCCGCGACACCATATATTTT
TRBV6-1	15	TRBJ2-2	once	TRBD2	CASSAGTSVTGELFF	TGTGCCAGCAGCGCTGGGACTAGCGTTACCGGGGAGCTGTTTTTT
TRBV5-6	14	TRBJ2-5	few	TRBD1	CASSLWDRAETQYF	TGTGCCAGCAGCTTGTGGGACAGGGCAGAGACCCAGTACTTC